A selection of T cell receptor beta chains follows, all from one sample in a study of monozygotic twins with inflammatory bowel disease. TCRdb reprocessed the 5' RACE reads, keeping one entry per CDR3 protein, no DNA. Recorded for this sample: more than 300,000 distinct CDR3 sequences. Sequenced material: blood. These receptors all come from a human donor with ulcerative colitis or Crohn's disease, or a healthy co-twin of an affected twin (not recorded which). Both conserved end residues are part of each CDR3.

j_call v_call cdr3_aa
TRBJ2-5 TRBV2 CASRRRGQGPQETQYF
TRBJ2-7 TRBV9 CASSVFAEGYYEQYF
TRBJ1-2 TRBV7-2 CASSFGGILGYTF
TRBJ1-4 TRBV25-1 CASSELSGTDNEKLFF
TRBJ1-5 TRBV7-8 CASSLGRVLSPQRF
TRBJ1-5 TRBV7-9 CASSFESDQPQHF
TRBJ2-7 TRBV18 CASSPQEVQGGEQYF
TRBJ2-5 TRBV28 CASGYRAPETQYF
TRBJ2-1 TRBV18 CASSLVGTGRTNEQFF
TRBJ2-7 TRBV20-1 CSARVVAEQYF
TRBJ2-3 TRBV29-1 CSVAWAGADTQYF
TRBJ2-5 TRBV5-1 CASTLTGTGETQYF
TRBJ2-7 TRBV5-1 CASSFYSTDTIPYEQYF
TRBJ1-1 TRBV4-2 CASTTTMNTEAFF
TRBJ2-3 TRBV12-3/TRBV12-4 CASSLFSGGTDTQYF
TRBJ2-2 TRBV20-1 CSATQGTGELFF
TRBJ2-4 TRBV28 CASSLSRDRGPGNIQYF
TRBJ2-3 TRBV5-5 CASSLASGSRVGTDTQYF